The 14 T cell receptor beta chains in this list originate from one sample, sequenced in a study of molecular identifiers for immune sequencing clone quantification. TCRdb reprocessed the PCR reads with MiXCR, giving one entry per CDR3 protein. The table includes over 600,000 distinct CDR3 sequences, 20% detected once. The sample taken for sequencing was naive CD8+ T cells from blood, with Jurkat cell RNA spiked in. Regarding subset: FACS-sorted CD8+CD4-CCR7+CD45RA+ naive T cells. The receptors shown here come from a human donor in good health. Some libraries in this study had Jurkat cell RNA spiked in.

This clonotype has a count of ten or more. The chain employs TRBV10-3 and TRBJ1-1; maybe TRBD1 (6 bases). The CDR3 loop spans 14 amino acids. V lost 3 bases and J lost 3, with 11 bases in between. Germline CDR1 and CDR2: ENHRY and SYGVKD. The CDR3 loop reads CAISDLSGDTEAFF. DNA for the CDR3: TGTGCCATCAGTGACTTATCAGGGGACACTGAAGCTTTCTTT.

This clonotype was recorded many times. The chain uses TRBV10-3 and TRBJ1-2; the D is unclear. CDR1 is ENHRY, CDR2 SYGVKD, per germline. The V end was cut by 0 bases, the J end by 3 bases, with 2 bases between. The CDR3 loop spans 12 amino acids. The CDR3 DNA is TGTGCCATCAGTGAGTCTTACTATGGCTACACCTTC. Protein sequence: CAISESYYGYTF.

The table lists this clonotype with many counts. The chain recombines TRBV5-4 with TRBJ2-7; no firm D call. Trimming removed 0 bases at V and 2 bases at J, with 12 bases between. Germline V CDR1 and CDR2: SGHNT, YYREEE (reference sequence). This CDR3 has 15 amino acids. The DNA for the CDR3 is TGTGCCAGCAGCTTGGTCGGCGGAACTCCCTACGAGCAGTACTTC. Translation gives CASSLVGGTPYEQYF.

Of note for this clonotype: A much larger clone is a single base away; this may be a read error. J is TRBJ2-3 and V is TRBV15, with 7 bases identical to TRBD2. The CDR3 runs 16 residues. CDR1 LNHNV and CDR2 YYDKDF come from the germline V gene (reference sequence). The CDR3 nucleotides read TGTGCCACCAGCAGAGATCAAGGACTAGTTGGAGATGCGCAGTATTTT. Encoded protein: CATSRDQGLVGDAQYF.

This clonotype was picked up many times. The rearrangement joins TRBV3-1 to TRBJ2-7; 9 bases are shared with TRBD2. This CDR3 is built from 15 residues. V lost 3 bases to trimming and J lost 2 bases; unmatched junction nucleotides: 5. Germline-derived CDR1 and CDR2 are LGHDT and YNNKEL (reference sequence). The CDR3 DNA is TGTGCCAGCAGCCACGTAGCGGGGGCGACCTACGAGCAGTACTTC. Residues: CASSHVAGATYEQYF.

The chain is built from TRBV6-2 or TRBV6-3 and TRBJ2-7; possibly TRBD2 for D (6 bases). The CDR3 runs to 15 residues. Germline-derived CDR1 and CDR2 are MNHEY and SVGEGT. The ends were cut back, 6 bases at V and 0 bases at J, with 15 bases in the middle. DNA of the CDR3: TGTGCCAGCAGCATACTAGCCTATCCCTCCTACGAGCAGTACTTC. This codes for CASSILAYPSYEQYF.

The table lists this clonotype with many counts. This chain uses TRBV20-1 with TRBJ2-7, with D perhaps given as TRBD1 or TRBD2 (6 bases each). Germline V gives CDR1 DFQATT, CDR2 SNEGSKA (reference sequence). The CDR3 is 12 residues long. V lost 3 bases, J lost 6 bases, and 12 bases lay in between. CDR3 DNA sequence: TGCAGTGCTAGGAGGGGGGAGCCCGAGCAGTACTTC. Translation: CSARRGEPEQYF.

This clonotype has at least ten counts. This rearrangement joins TRBV14 to TRBJ1-6; the D gene is possibly TRBD1 (6 bases). V was shortened by 1 base and J by 6 bases, with 10 bases between the two germline ends. CDR3 length: 15 amino acids. Germline CDR1 is SGHDN and CDR2 is FVKESK. In DNA, the CDR3 is TGTGCCAGCAGCCAAGTCAGGGGCCGTAATTCACCCCTCCACTTT. Translating gives CASSQVRGRNSPLHF. The full variable domain, with the rest looked up from reference TRBV14 and TRBJ1-6, is EAGVTQFPSHSVIEKGQTVTLRCDPISGHDNLYWYRRVMGKEIKFLLHFVKESKQDESGMPNNRFLAERTGGTYSTLKVQPAELEDSGVYFCASSQVRGRNSPLHFGNGTRLTVT.

Ten or more counts support this clonotype. This chain uses TRBV9 with TRBJ1-1; tentatively, D is TRBD1 (6 bases). There are 13 residues in the CDR3. V was shortened by 3 bases and J by 7 bases, with 13 bases between the two germline ends. The germline CDR1 and CDR2 sequences are SGDLS and YYNGEE. Here the CDR3 reads CASSGRGEVEAFF. Here the CDR3 DNA reads TGTGCCAGCAGCGGGAGGGGGGAGGTTGAAGCTTTCTTT.

There are many counts of this clonotype. J is TRBJ2-7 and V is TRBV6-5; TRBD1 matches 7 bases. The CDR3 sequence is 14 residues long. Germline lookup yields CDR1 MNHEY and CDR2 SVGAGI. Trimming took 6 bases from V and 2 from J; bases not matched to a gene: 7. The CDR3 bases are TGTGCCAGCAGGCCTACCGGGACAGCCTACGAGCAGTACTTC. Protein product: CASRPTGTAYEQYF.

This clonotype was seen repeatedly, ten times or more. The chain employs TRBV14 and TRBJ2-7; 8 nucleotides match TRBD2. J gave up 3 bases and V 3 bases, and 1 base lay outside the gene matches. The length of the CDR3 is 13 residues. The germline V gene encodes CDR1 SGHDN and CDR2 FVKESK. The CDR3 loop reads CASSHGRGYEQYF. CDR3 nucleotide sequence: TGTGCCAGCAGCCACGGGAGGGGCTACGAGCAGTACTTC.

This clonotype has only a few counts. The rearrangement uses TRBV11-2 and TRBJ2-3; 7 bases are a match to TRBD2. Germline V gene data show CDR1 as SGHAT and CDR2 as FQNNGV. The CDR3 is 16 residues long. The ends lost 1 base at V and 4 bases at J; junction bases unmatched: 8. The CDR3 coding sequence is TGTGCCAGCAGCTTAGGGGCTGGGGGAGGGTCAGATACGCAGTATTTT. Protein sequence: CASSLGAGGGSDTQYF.

This clonotype was seen many times. The V call is TRBV7-9, the J call TRBJ2-7; no definite D call. CDR3 length: 15 residues. The germline V gene has CDR1 SEHNR and CDR2 FQNEAQ (reference sequence). The V gene lost 3 bases and the J gene lost 3 bases, with 15 bases spanning the gap. CDR3 sequence: CASSLVEALNYEQYF. CDR3 coding DNA: TGTGCCAGCAGCTTGGTTGAGGCTCTCAACTACGAGCAGTACTTC. The whole variable domain, remainder taken from reference TRBV7-9 and TRBJ2-7, is DTGVSQNPRHKITKRGQNVTFRCDPISEHNRLYWYRQTLGQGPEFLTYFQNEAQLEKSRLLSDRFSAERPKGSFSTLEIQRTEQGDSAMYLCASSLVEALNYEQYFGPGTRLTVT.

This clonotype was found many times. The CDR3 spells CSARDHRSTDTQYF. In nucleotides, the CDR3 is TGCAGTGCTAGAGATCATCGGAGCACAGATACGCAGTATTTT. The V and J genes are TRBV20-1 and TRBJ2-3; D remains ambiguous. The germline V and J ends were trimmed by 0 bases and 0 bases, with 7 bases remaining between them. There are 14 residues in the CDR3. Germline CDR1 DFQATT, CDR2 SNEGSKA (reference sequence).